This T cell receptor beta chain emerged from a study of CD8 T cells in ankylosing spondylitis. This clonotype has ten or more counts. Preparation of TCR beta libraries was done by quantitative 5'-RACE with molecular barcodes. TCRdb passed the 5' RACE reads through MiXCR, listing each CDR3 protein once. The sample holds roughly 130,000 distinct CDR3 sequences, 6.5% to 9% seen once. Germline V gene lookup returns CDR1 WNHNN and CDR2 SYGVQD (reference sequence). The V end lost 0 bases, the J end lost 9 bases, and 15 bases lay between the germline ends. This CDR3 region has 14 residues. This chain uses TRBV10-1 with TRBJ2-7, with D perhaps TRBD2 (6 bases). The sequence was collected from a male donor with ankylosing spondylitis or in good health (not recorded which). The sample comprised blood, either unsorted or a sorted T cell fraction (not recorded which). The DNA of the CDR3 is TGCGCCAGCAGTGAGTCGCGGGAAAGTTCCAGGCAGTACTTC. Protein product: CASSESRESSRQYF.